A selection of T cell receptor beta chains follows, all from one sample in a study of vaccination and CD4 T cells after COVID-19. Antigens for these TCRs are unknown. TCRdb re-called the PCR reads with MiXCR, one entry per CDR3 protein. The sample has 9,500 to 15,000 distinct CDR3 sequences, around 60% seen once. Sequences were obtained from CD4+ T cells from blood, cultured in vitro. These TCRs come from a human donor who had recovered from COVID-19. Each CDR3 is given with its conserved first and last residue. A D gene is named only where the DNA matches it firmly. Not all rows give a size; the values are once, few, many and, for expanded clones, a class.

CDR3 protein: CASSLVVSNQPQHF
CDR3 DNA: TGTGCCAGCAGTTTAGTGGTGAGCAATCAGCCCCAGCATTTT
J gene: TRBJ1-5
clone size: NA
V gene: TRBV12-3/TRBV12-4
D gene: NA

CDR3 protein: CSARVVQGARNEQFF
CDR3 DNA: TGCAGTGCTAGAGTCGTACAGGGGGCGCGGAATGAGCAGTTCTTC
J gene: TRBJ2-1
clone size: NA
V gene: TRBV20-1
D gene: TRBD1

CDR3 protein: CASSEWGSPLHF
CDR3 DNA: TGTGCCAGTAGTGAGTGGGGTTCACCCCTCCACTTT
J gene: TRBJ1-6
clone size: NA
V gene: TRBV19
D gene: NA

CDR3 protein: CASSLGIAQTLRTGELFF
CDR3 DNA: TGTGCCAGCAGCTTAGGGATAGCTCAAACCCTGAGGACCGGGGAGCTGTTTTTT
J gene: TRBJ2-2
clone size: NA
V gene: TRBV7-2
D gene: NA

CDR3 protein: CATSQRGSHGYTF
CDR3 DNA: TGTGCCACCAGTCAAAGGGGTTCGCATGGCTACACCTTC
J gene: TRBJ1-2
clone size: medium-sized
V gene: TRBV24-1
D gene: NA

CDR3 protein: CASSSWTDPGNTIYF
CDR3 DNA: TGTGCCAGCAGCTCCTGGACAGATCCTGGAAACACCATATATTTT
J gene: TRBJ1-3
clone size: few
V gene: TRBV7-2
D gene: NA

CDR3 protein: CASNGDNYGYTF
CDR3 DNA: TGTGCCAGCAACGGGGATAACTATGGCTACACCTTC
J gene: TRBJ1-2
clone size: NA
V gene: TRBV6-1
D gene: NA

CDR3 protein: CASSKTGEIGYGYTF
CDR3 DNA: TGTGCCAGTAGTAAAACAGGGGAAATCGGCTATGGCTACACCTTC
J gene: TRBJ1-2
clone size: few
V gene: TRBV19
D gene: TRBD1

CDR3 protein: CASSLSGGNEQFF
CDR3 DNA: TGTGCCAGCAGCTTGTCAGGGGGCAATGAGCAGTTCTTC
J gene: TRBJ2-1
clone size: NA
V gene: TRBV7-3
D gene: TRBD1

CDR3 protein: CASSPLAGGPSTDTQYF
CDR3 DNA: TGTGCCAGCTCACCACTGGCGGGGGGGCCTTCCACAGATACGCAGTATTTT
J gene: TRBJ2-3
clone size: NA
V gene: TRBV18
D gene: TRBD2

CDR3 protein: CASSLDGGSSYEQYF
CDR3 DNA: TGTGCCAGCAGCTTAGACGGGGGTAGCTCCTACGAGCAGTACTTC
J gene: TRBJ2-7
clone size: NA
V gene: TRBV11-3
D gene: NA

CDR3 protein: CASAGTSGSYEQYF
CDR3 DNA: TGCGCCAGCGCCGGGACTAGCGGGAGCTACGAGCAGTACTTC
J gene: TRBJ2-7
clone size: few
V gene: TRBV10-2
D gene: TRBD2

CDR3 protein: CAWSVAGLARVTDTQYF
CDR3 DNA: TGTGCCTGGAGTGTAGCAGGACTAGCCCGAGTCACAGATACGCAGTATTTT
J gene: TRBJ2-3
clone size: NA
V gene: TRBV30
D gene: TRBD2

CDR3 protein: CASSPQFWGFYGYTF
CDR3 DNA: TGTGCCAGCAGCCCCCAATTCTGGGGGTTCTATGGCTACACCTTC
J gene: TRBJ1-2
clone size: once
V gene: TRBV5-5
D gene: NA

CDR3 protein: CATRQGGNQPQHF
CDR3 DNA: TGTGCCACCCGACAGGGTGGCAATCAGCCCCAGCATTTT
J gene: TRBJ1-5
clone size: medium-sized
V gene: TRBV19
D gene: TRBD1

CDR3 protein: CASSETGYGYTF
CDR3 DNA: TGTGCCAGCAGTGAAACAGGGTATGGCTACACCTTC
J gene: TRBJ1-2
clone size: NA
V gene: TRBV6-1
D gene: NA

CDR3 protein: CASSRASGRGDTQYF
CDR3 DNA: TGTGCCAGTAGTAGGGCTAGCGGGAGAGGGGATACGCAGTATTTT
J gene: TRBJ2-3
clone size: NA
V gene: TRBV19
D gene: TRBD2

CDR3 protein: CASRTAWDGELFF
CDR3 DNA: TGTGCCAGCAGGACCGCGTGGGACGGGGAGCTGTTTTTT
J gene: TRBJ2-2
clone size: once
V gene: TRBV6-1
D gene: NA

CDR3 protein: CASSRPWRYQPSPLHF
CDR3 DNA: TGTGCCAGCAGTAGACCTTGGAGGTATCAACCTTCACCCCTCCACTTT
J gene: TRBJ1-6
clone size: NA
V gene: TRBV6-1
D gene: NA

CDR3 protein: CASSPAAYFATNEKLFF
CDR3 DNA: TGTGCCAGCAGCCCGGCGGCCTACTTTGCAACTAATGAAAAACTGTTTTTT
J gene: TRBJ1-4
clone size: NA
V gene: TRBV7-9
D gene: NA

CDR3 protein: CASRTGNQPQHF
CDR3 DNA: TGTGCCAGTAGGACAGGGAATCAGCCCCAGCATTTT
J gene: TRBJ1-5
clone size: large
V gene: TRBV19
D gene: TRBD1

CDR3 protein: CASSLLGQPQHF
CDR3 DNA: TGTGCCAGCAGTTTGCTGGGTCAGCCCCAGCATTTT
J gene: TRBJ1-5
clone size: NA
V gene: TRBV28
D gene: NA

CDR3 protein: CASSLLRGTGGYTF
CDR3 DNA: TGTGCCAGCAGTTTACTGCGGGGTACGGGTGGCTACACCTTC
J gene: TRBJ1-2
clone size: NA
V gene: TRBV27
D gene: NA

CDR3 protein: CASSRSGF
CDR3 DNA: TGTGCCAGCAGCAGATCCGGCTTT
J gene: TRBJ1-1
clone size: few
V gene: TRBV21-1
D gene: NA

CDR3 protein: CASSLKRGSTDTQYF
CDR3 DNA: TGTGCCAGCAGCTTGAAGCGGGGGAGCACAGATACGCAGTATTTT
J gene: TRBJ2-3
clone size: NA
V gene: TRBV5-6
D gene: TRBD2

CDR3 protein: CASTAGRIFSGYGYTF
CDR3 DNA: TGTGCCAGCACCGCCGGGCGGATCTTCTCGGGCTATGGCTACACCTTC
J gene: TRBJ1-2
clone size: NA
V gene: TRBV28
D gene: NA